This T cell receptor (beta chain) appears in the sequencing data of a study of CD8+CD57+ T cells in acquired aplastic anemia. Study-level background: Sorted CD4+ plus CD8+ cells gave DNA averaging roughly 3 ug.

Trimming took off 8 bases at V and 3 bases at J, with 13 bases between the two ends. This CDR3 is built from 13 residues. Germline CDR1 is LNHDA and CDR2 is SQIVND (reference sequence). TCR beta VDJ and CDR3 were profiled, and genomic DNA was the template. Each CDR3 protein gets one entry after TCRdb re-called the reads with MiXCR. The sample includes some 180,000 distinct CDR3 sequences, under 55% of them seen just once. The source is a human donor in good health. The V call is TRBV19, the J call TRBJ1-1; tentative D call: TRBD1 (5 bases). Material for sequencing was sorted CD4+, CD8+, or CD8+CD57+ T cells (not recorded which) from PBMCs. The CDR3 DNA is TGTGCCAGTGGGGACCGAGGCGACACTGAAGCTTTCTTT. Translation gives CASGDRGDTEAFF.